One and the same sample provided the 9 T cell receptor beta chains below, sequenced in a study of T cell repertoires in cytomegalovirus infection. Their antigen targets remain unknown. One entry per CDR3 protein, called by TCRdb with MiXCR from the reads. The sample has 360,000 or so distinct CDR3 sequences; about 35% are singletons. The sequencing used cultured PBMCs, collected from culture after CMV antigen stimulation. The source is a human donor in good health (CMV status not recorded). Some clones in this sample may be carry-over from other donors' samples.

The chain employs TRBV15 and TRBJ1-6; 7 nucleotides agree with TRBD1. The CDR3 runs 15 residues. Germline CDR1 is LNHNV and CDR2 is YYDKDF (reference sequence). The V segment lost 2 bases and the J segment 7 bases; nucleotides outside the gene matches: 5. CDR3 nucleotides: TGTGCCACCAGCAGAAACCGGGACAGAAATTCACCCCTCCACTTT. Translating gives CATSRNRDRNSPLHF.

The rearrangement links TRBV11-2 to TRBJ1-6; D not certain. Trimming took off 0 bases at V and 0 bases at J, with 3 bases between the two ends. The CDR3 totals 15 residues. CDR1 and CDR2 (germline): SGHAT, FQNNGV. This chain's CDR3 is CASSLESSYNSPLHF. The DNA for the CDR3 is TGTGCCAGCAGCTTAGAGAGCTCCTATAATTCACCCCTCCACTTT.

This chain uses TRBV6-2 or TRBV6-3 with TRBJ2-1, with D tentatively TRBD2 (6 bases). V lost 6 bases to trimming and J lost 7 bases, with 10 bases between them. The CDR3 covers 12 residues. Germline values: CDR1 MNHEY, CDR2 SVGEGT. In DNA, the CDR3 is TGTGCCAGCAGCCGGGACTGGAATGAGCAGTTCTTC. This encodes CASSRDWNEQFF.

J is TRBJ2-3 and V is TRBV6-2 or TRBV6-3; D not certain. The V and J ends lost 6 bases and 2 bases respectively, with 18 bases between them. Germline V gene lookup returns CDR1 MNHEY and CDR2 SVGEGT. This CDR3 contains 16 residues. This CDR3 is CASRPDRRAATDTQYF. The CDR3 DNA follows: TGTGCCAGCAGACCCGACCGCAGAGCCGCCACAGATACGCAGTATTTT.

The CDR3 DNA reads TGCAGTGCAAGAAACGGCAGGAACACTGAAGCTTTCTTT. Translating gives CSARNGRNTEAFF. V gene TRBV20-1 combines with J gene TRBJ1-1; D not resolved. Germline loops: CDR1 DFQATT, CDR2 SNEGSKA (reference sequence). Trimming took 6 bases from V and 1 from J, leaving 12 bases between them. CDR3 size: 13 residues.

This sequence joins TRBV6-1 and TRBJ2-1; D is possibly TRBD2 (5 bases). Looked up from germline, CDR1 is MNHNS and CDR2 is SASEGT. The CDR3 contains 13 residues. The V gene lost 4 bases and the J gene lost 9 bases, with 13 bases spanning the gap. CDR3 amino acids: CASSGELVSEQFF. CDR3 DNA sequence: TGTGCCAGCAGTGGGGAACTAGTAAGTGAGCAGTTCTTC.

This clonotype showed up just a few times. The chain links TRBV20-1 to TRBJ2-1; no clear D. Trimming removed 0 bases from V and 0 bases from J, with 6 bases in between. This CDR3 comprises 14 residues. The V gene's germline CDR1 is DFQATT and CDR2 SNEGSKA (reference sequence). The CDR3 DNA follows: TGCAGTGCTAGAGAAGGGATCTCCTACAATGAGCAGTTCTTC. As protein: CSAREGISYNEQFF.

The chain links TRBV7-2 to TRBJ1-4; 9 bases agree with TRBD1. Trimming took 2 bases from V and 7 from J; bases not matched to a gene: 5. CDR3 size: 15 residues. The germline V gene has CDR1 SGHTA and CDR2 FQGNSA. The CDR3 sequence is CASSLWGQGGEKLFF. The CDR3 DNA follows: TGTGCCAGCAGCTTATGGGGACAGGGCGGTGAAAAACTGTTTTTT.

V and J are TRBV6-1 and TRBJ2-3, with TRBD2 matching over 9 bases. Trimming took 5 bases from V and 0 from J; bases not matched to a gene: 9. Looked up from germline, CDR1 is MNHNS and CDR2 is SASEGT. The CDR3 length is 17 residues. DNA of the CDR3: TGTGCCAGCAGTCGGGAGCGGGAGGATTTTAGCACAGATACGCAGTATTTT. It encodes CASSREREDFSTDTQYF.